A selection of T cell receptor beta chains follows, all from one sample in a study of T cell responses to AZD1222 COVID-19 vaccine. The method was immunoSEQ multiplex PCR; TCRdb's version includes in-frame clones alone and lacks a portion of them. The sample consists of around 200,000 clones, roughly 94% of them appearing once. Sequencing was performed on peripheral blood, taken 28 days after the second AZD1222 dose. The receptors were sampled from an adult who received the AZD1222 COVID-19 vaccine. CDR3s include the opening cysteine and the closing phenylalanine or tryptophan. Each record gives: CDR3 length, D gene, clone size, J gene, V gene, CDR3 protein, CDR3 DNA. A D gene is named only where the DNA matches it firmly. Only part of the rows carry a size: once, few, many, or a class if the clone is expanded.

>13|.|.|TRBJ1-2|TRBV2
CASGRPGIYGYTF
TGTGCCAGCGGAAGGCCAGGAATTTATGGCTACACCTTC
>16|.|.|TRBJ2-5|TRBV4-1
CASSQVGDNFQETQYF
TGCGCCAGCAGCCAAGTTGGGGACAATTTTCAGGAGACCCAGTACTTC
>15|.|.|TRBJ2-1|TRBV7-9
CASTPVLGSYNEQFF
TGTGCCAGCACCCCGGTGCTAGGCTCCTACAATGAGCAGTTCTTC
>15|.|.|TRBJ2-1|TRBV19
CASSITGHPLNEQFF
TGTGCCAGTAGTATTACGGGACACCCTCTGAATGAGCAGTTCTTC
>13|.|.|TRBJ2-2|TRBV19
CASSISGTGELFF
TGTGCCAGTAGTATATCGGGGACCGGGGAGCTGTTTTTT
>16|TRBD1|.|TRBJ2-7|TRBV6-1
CASSEQGWDSPYEQYF
TGTGCCAGCAGTGAACAGGGTTGGGACAGCCCCTACGAGCAGTACTTC
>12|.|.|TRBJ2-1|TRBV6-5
CATNVPYNEQFF
TGTGCCACTAACGTCCCCTACAATGAGCAGTTCTTC
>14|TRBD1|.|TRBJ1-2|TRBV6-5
CASSQDRAHYGYTF
TGTGCCAGCAGCCAGGACAGGGCCCACTATGGCTACACCTTC
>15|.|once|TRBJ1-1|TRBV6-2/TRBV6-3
CASSPVRSGDTEAFF
TGTGCCAGCAGTCCCGTTCGCTCGGGGGACACTGAAGCTTTCTTT
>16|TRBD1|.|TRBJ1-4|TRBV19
CASSTGQTYGREKLFF
TGTGCCAGTAGCACGGGACAGACATACGGACGGGAAAAACTGTTTTTT
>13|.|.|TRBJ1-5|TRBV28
CASRTDTNQPQHF
TGTGCCAGCAGGACAGATACTAATCAGCCCCAGCATTTT
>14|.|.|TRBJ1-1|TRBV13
CASSLRGDGTEAFF
TGTGCCAGCAGCTTAAGGGGGGATGGCACTGAAGCTTTCTTT
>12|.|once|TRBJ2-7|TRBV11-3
CASRGPSYEQYF
TGTGCCAGCAGAGGGCCCTCCTACGAGCAGTACTTC
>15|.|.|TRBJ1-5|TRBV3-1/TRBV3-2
CASSQTGGSNQPQHF
TGTGCCAGCAGCCAAACGGGAGGTAGCAATCAGCCCCAGCATTTT
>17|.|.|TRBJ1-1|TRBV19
CASSIFGGQPRGTEAFF
TGTGCCAGTAGTATTTTTGGGGGGCAACCTCGGGGCACTGAAGCTTTCTTT
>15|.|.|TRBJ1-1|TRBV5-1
CASSLGRGRYTEAFF
TGCGCCAGCAGCTTGGGTCGGGGCCGTTACACTGAAGCTTTCTTT
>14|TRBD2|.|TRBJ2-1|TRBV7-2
CASSLGLAGAPEVF
TGTGCCAGCAGCTTAGGACTAGCGGGGGCTCCGGAGGTCTTC
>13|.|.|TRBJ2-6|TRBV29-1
CSVGMSGANVLTF
TGCAGCGTTGGGATGAGTGGGGCCAACGTCCTGACTTTC
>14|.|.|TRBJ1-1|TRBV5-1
CASSLAVQNTEAFF
TGCGCCAGCAGCTTGGCCGTTCAGAACACTGAAGCTTTCTTT
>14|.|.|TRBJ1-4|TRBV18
CASSPGRGNEKLFF
TGTGCCAGCTCACCGGGCAGGGGCAATGAAAAACTGTTTTTT
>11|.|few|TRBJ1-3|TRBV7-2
CASSRQDSLHF
TGTGCCAGCAGCCGCCAGGACAGCCTGCATTTT
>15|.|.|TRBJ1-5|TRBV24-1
CASQSGASGNQPQHF
TGTGCCTCCCAGTCGGGGGCGTCGGGCAATCAGCCCCAGCATTTT